Listed below are T cell receptor beta chains from one sample, sequenced in a study of Ad26.COV2.S vaccination and SARS-CoV-2 variants. Measured with immunoSEQ multiplex PCR; TCRdb has only the in-frame clones, and not every one. The table has roughly 700,000 clones, roughly 90% seen once; the top ten hold approximately 1.5%. The sample was peripheral blood, taken in a trial of Ad26.COV2.S vaccine versus placebo. The receptors shown here come from a person between 18 and 65 years old who received the Ad26.COV2.S COVID-19 vaccine or a placebo. Both conserved end residues are part of each CDR3. Each record gives: clone size, V gene, J gene, D gene, CDR3 DNA, CDR3 protein. D genes are given only for firm matches. The listing skips clone size in some rows; elsewhere it reads once, few, many or a size class.

-	TRBV7-2	TRBJ2-5	-	TGTGCCAGCAGCTTAGCAGGGAGAGAGACCCAGTACTTC	CASSLAGRETQYF
-	TRBV5-1	TRBJ2-5	-	TGCGCCAGCAGCTTTCAGGGGGGGTTTAGTGAGACCCAGTACTTC	CASSFQGGFSETQYF
once	TRBV7-2	TRBJ2-5	-	TGTGCCAGCAGCTTAGACGGATTGAGGTCAGAGACCCAGTACTTC	CASSLDGLRSETQYF
-	TRBV5-4	TRBJ2-5	TRBD2	TGTGCCAGCAGCTCGGGGAGGGCAAGTCAATGGGAGACCCAGTACTTC	CASSSGRASQWETQYF
-	TRBV5-8	TRBJ2-7	-	TGTGCCTCGAAGGCGGAGGACGAGCAGTACTTC	CASKAEDEQYF
once	TRBV27	TRBJ2-5	TRBD1	TGTGCCAGCGGACCGTGGGACAGGCAGGAGACCCAGTACTTC	CASGPWDRQETQYF
-	TRBV3-1/TRBV3-2	TRBJ1-1	-	TGTGCCAGCAGCCACCAGGGGAACACTGAAGCTTTCTTT	CASSHQGNTEAFF
-	TRBV12-3/TRBV12-4	TRBJ1-5	-	TGTGCCAGCAGTTCCTTCAATCAGCCCCAGCATTTT	CASSSFNQPQHF
-	TRBV7-2	TRBJ1-1	TRBD1	TGTGCCAGCAGCGACAGGACAGGGAGTAGCGCTGAAGCTTTCTTT	CASSDRTGSSAEAFF
-	TRBV19	TRBJ1-2	-	TGTGCCAGTAGTCCCCGGACGGAGGGGGGCTACACCTTC	CASSPRTEGGYTF
-	TRBV28	TRBJ2-7	-	TGTGCCAGCAGTTTAAGGCAGATGGGGGGCGCGGGATACGAGCAGTACTTC	CASSLRQMGGAGYEQYF
-	TRBV20-1	TRBJ2-3	-	TGCAGTGCTAGAGGGGGTAGTGCGCAGTATTTT	CSARGGSAQYF
-	TRBV20-1	TRBJ2-3	-	TGCAGTCCCTTCCCGGGGACGCAGTATTTT	CSPFPGTQYF
few	TRBV30	TRBJ1-3	-	TGTGCCTGGAGTGCCCGACTACCCTCTGGAAACACCATATATTTT	CAWSARLPSGNTIYF
few	TRBV7-2	TRBJ2-7	-	TGTGCCAGCAGCTTAGCGCCATACGAGCAGTACTTC	CASSLAPYEQYF
once	TRBV19	TRBJ1-6	-	TGTGCCAGTAGCCATGACAGCGGCAATAATTCACCCCTCCACTTT	CASSHDSGNNSPLHF
few	TRBV3-1/TRBV3-2	TRBJ1-6	-	TGTGCCAGCAGCCAAAGGGTAACAGGGTTGGGATCACCCCTCCACTTT	CASSQRVTGLGSPLHF
-	TRBV7-2	TRBJ1-4	-	TGTGCCAGCAGCCTCCCGCTAACTAATGAAAAACTGTTTTTT	CASSLPLTNEKLFF
-	TRBV3-1/TRBV3-2	TRBJ2-3	TRBD1	TGTGCCAGCAGCCCACGGTACAGGGGGACAGATACGCAGTATTTT	CASSPRYRGTDTQYF
once	TRBV20-1	TRBJ1-1	-	TGCAGTGCTTATATGGGGACTGAAGCTTTCTTT	CSAYMGTEAFF
-	TRBV27	TRBJ1-5	-	TGTGCCAGCAGTTTGTGGGGGAAACAGCCCCAGCATTTT	CASSLWGKQPQHF
once	TRBV6-2/TRBV6-3	TRBJ1-2	-	TGTGCCAGCAGTTACGGGGGTACTAACTATGGCTACACCTTC	CASSYGGTNYGYTF
-	TRBV7-2	TRBJ2-3	-	TGTGCCAGCAGCTTAGCGGGGAAAGATACGCAGTATTTT	CASSLAGKDTQYF
-	TRBV19	TRBJ2-4	-	TGTGCCAGTAGTATGAACTGGGAGCAAAACATTCAGTACTTC	CASSMNWEQNIQYF
-	TRBV7-7	TRBJ2-5	TRBD1	TGTGCTAGCAGTCCAGACAGGGTCCAAGAGACCCAGTACTTC	CASSPDRVQETQYF
-	TRBV5-8	TRBJ2-5	-	TGTGCCAGCAGCTTGTTGATGGGATGGGAGACCCAGTACTTC	CASSLLMGWETQYF
-	TRBV6-2/TRBV6-3	TRBJ2-2	-	TGTGCCAGCAGTTACGGACCCGGGGAGCTGTTTTTT	CASSYGPGELFF
-	TRBV29-1	TRBJ2-7	-	TGCAGCGTCCGGACGTCAGAGCAGTACTTC	CSVRTSEQYF
once	TRBV30	TRBJ2-5	-	TGTGCCTGGAGTGAACACGGAGAGACCCAGTACTTC	CAWSEHGETQYF
-	TRBV30	TRBJ2-1	TRBD2	TGTGCCTCAGAGCGGGAGGGGTACAATGAGCAGTTCTTC	CASEREGYNEQFF
-	TRBV7-9	TRBJ2-1	-	TGTGCCAGCAGCTTCTGGGCCAGTTCCTCGGATGAGCAGTTCTTC	CASSFWASSSDEQFF
-	TRBV5-6	TRBJ1-2	-	TGTGCCAGCAGCTTGGGCCCACCGAGTACCTACTATGGCTACACCTTC	CASSLGPPSTYYGYTF
-	TRBV2	TRBJ1-5	-	TGTGCCAGCAGTGACTTCCCATGGCAGCCCCAGCATTTT	CASSDFPWQPQHF
-	TRBV11-2	TRBJ2-7	-	TGTGCCAGCAGTCTTCTTTACCCCGAGCAGTACTTC	CASSLLYPEQYF
-	TRBV6-5	TRBJ2-1	TRBD2	TGTGCCAGCAGTTCTGGCGGGGGGAATTACAATGAGCAGTTCTTC	CASSSGGGNYNEQFF
-	TRBV7-6	TRBJ2-7	-	TGTGCCAGCAGCTTAGGAGCTAGCTACGAGCAGTACTTC	CASSLGASYEQYF
few	TRBV2	TRBJ2-2	-	TGTGCCAGCAAAACTAGTTACTACACCGGGGAGCTGTTTTTT	CASKTSYYTGELFF
-	TRBV30	TRBJ2-3	-	TGTGCCTGGAGTGCGGAGTACACAGATACGCAGTATTTT	CAWSAEYTDTQYF
-	TRBV7-9	TRBJ1-2	-	TGTGCCAGCAGCGTGGGCGGCTACACCTTC	CASSVGGYTF
-	TRBV30	TRBJ1-2	-	TGTGCCTGGAGTCCTAACTATGGCTACACCTTC	CAWSPNYGYTF
-	TRBV5-3	TRBJ1-6	TRBD1	TGTGCCAGAAGCCCTGGACAGGGGGATAATTCACCCCTCCACTTT	CARSPGQGDNSPLHF
few	TRBV6-1	TRBJ1-3	-	TGTGCCAGCAGTGAGATAGTGGGAAACACCATATATTTT	CASSEIVGNTIYF
-	TRBV7-6	TRBJ1-5	-	TGTGCCAGCAGCTTACTGACAGGACTCCAGCCCCAGCATTTT	CASSLLTGLQPQHF
once	TRBV18	TRBJ2-1	TRBD2	TGTGCCAGCTCCCCTACTAGCGGGAGGTGGAATGAGCAGTTCTTC	CASSPTSGRWNEQFF
-	TRBV5-1	TRBJ1-3	-	TGCGCCAGCAGCTTAGTGGAGAAAGCCCCCTCTGGAAACACCATATATTTT	CASSLVEKAPSGNTIYF
-	TRBV29-1	TRBJ2-2	-	TGCAGCGCCCGGGGGCGCCTCACCGGGGAGCTGTTTTTT	CSARGRLTGELFF
-	TRBV10-3	TRBJ2-1	TRBD2	TGTGCCATCAGTGACTGGGCGGGAGGGTCCTACAATGAGCAGTTCTTC	CAISDWAGGSYNEQFF
-	TRBV6-5	TRBJ1-5	TRBD1	TGTGCCACCGCGACCGACAGGGCTCAAAGGCCCCAGCATTTT	CATATDRAQRPQHF